The 8 T cell receptor beta chains given below trace back to one sample, sequenced in a study of cytomegalovirus exposure and HLA in healthy donors. Both 60 Vbeta primers and 13 Jbeta primers went into the PCR. Sequenced by immunoSEQ multiplex PCR; TCRdb stores in-frame clones only, minus some. The sample comprises about 210,000 clones, roughly 80% of which are singletons, and roughly 3.1% rests with the top ten. Sequenced input: PBMCs. These receptors were collected from a man between 40 and 49 years old in good health and CMV-seropositive.

The rearrangement links TRBV7-2 to TRBJ2-2; 11 bases agree with TRBD1. CDR1 SGHTA and CDR2 FQGNSA come from the germline V gene. With V trimmed by 5 bases and J by 7 bases, 6 bases remained unmatched. The CDR3 sequence is 15 residues long. The CDR3 here is CASSPGTGGNGELFF. The DNA of the CDR3 is TGTGCCAGCAGCCCCGGGACAGGGGGGAACGGGGAGCTGTTTTTT.

The rearrangement uses TRBV7-3 and TRBJ1-2, with D perhaps matching TRBD1 (6 bases). Germline CDR1 and CDR2: SGHTA and FQGTGA. V was trimmed by 5 bases and J by 2 bases, leaving 9 bases between them. CDR3 length: 13 residues. The CDR3: CASSPDRNYGYTF. The CDR3 region has the DNA TGTGCCAGCAGCCCGGACAGAAACTATGGCTACACCTTC.

Here the CDR3 reads CASNIDEQFF. The CDR3 nucleotides are TGTGCCAGCAATATCGATGAGCAGTTCTTC. The chain employs TRBV6-1 and TRBJ2-1; no definite D call. The germline CDR1 and CDR2 sequences are MNHNS and SASEGT. The CDR3 loop spans 10 amino acids. The germline V and J ends were trimmed by 7 bases and 8 bases, with 6 bases remaining between them.

V is TRBV18 and J is TRBJ2-7; D may be TRBD1 (6 bases). V lost 3 bases, J lost 2 bases, and 8 bases lay in between. The CDR3 is 13 amino acids. Germline V CDR1 and CDR2: KGHSH, LQKENI. In DNA form, the CDR3 reads TGTGCCAGCTCACCTCGACAGGCCTACGAGCAGTACTTC. Translating it yields CASSPRQAYEQYF.

The chain joins TRBV6-5 to TRBJ2-2; a weak D match, TRBD2 (5 bases). The CDR3 is made up of 14 amino acids. The germline V gene has CDR1 MNHEY and CDR2 SVGAGI. V dropped 6 bases and J dropped 4 bases, with 12 bases sitting between them. The CDR3 nucleotides read TGTGCCAGCAGGGCACTCGCGGGCACCGGGGAGCTGTTTTTT. Amino acids: CASRALAGTGELFF.

This sequence joins TRBV5-1 and TRBJ2-5; 10 nucleotides align to TRBD1. The germline V gene encodes CDR1 SGHRS and CDR2 YFSETQ. The CDR3 contains 15 residues. V gave up 3 bases and J gave up 4 bases; unmatched junction bases: 6. The chain's CDR3 is CASSWRQGARETQYF. Written as DNA, the CDR3 is TGCGCCAGCAGCTGGCGACAGGGGGCACGAGAGACCCAGTACTTC.

The CDR3 nucleotides read TGTGCCAGCAGTGAAAGGAGGGGTGGATCTGGGGCCAACGTCCTGACTTTC. It yields the protein CASSERRGGSGANVLTF. The rearrangement uses TRBV6-1 and TRBJ2-6; TRBD2 is a possible D gene (6 bases). Deletions cut 2 bases from V and 1 base from J, with 12 bases between. CDR3 length: 17 amino acids. CDR1 MNHNS and CDR2 SASEGT come from the germline V gene.

This rearrangement joins TRBV29-1 to TRBJ1-2, with a tentative D call TRBD1 (6 bases). This CDR3 contains 12 residues. The V and J ends lost 7 bases and 3 bases respectively, with 12 bases between them. Per the germline V gene, CDR1 is SQVTM and CDR2 is ANQGSEA. The CDR3 spells CSAEGDHYGYTF. Here the CDR3 DNA reads TGCAGCGCCGAGGGGGATCACTATGGCTACACCTTC.